Listed below are T cell receptor beta chains from one sample, sequenced in a study of blood T cell repertoires in COVID-19. TCRdb's copy holds only in-frame clones and misses some; the assay was immunoSEQ multiplex PCR. The sample includes 370,000 or so clones, 87% seen only once; the top ten take 1.3%. Sequencing was done on a sample of PBMCs or T cells enriched from blood (not recorded which). These receptors were obtained from a man between 25 and 39 years old who had recovered from COVID-19. Both conserved end residues are part of each CDR3. The size entry is marked missing in some rows and otherwise reads once, few, many or a size class.

clone_size,v_call,j_call,cdr3_aa
-,TRBV30,TRBJ2-2,CAWSVVNTGELFF
-,TRBV6-5,TRBJ1-1,CASRDRQGKNTEAFF
-,TRBV5-4,TRBJ1-5,CASSLGGVGQPQHF
few,TRBV5-1,TRBJ1-4,CASSSRAGSATNEKLFF
-,TRBV12-3/TRBV12-4,TRBJ2-3,CASSPAGTDTQYF
-,TRBV6-5,TRBJ1-2,CASSSSGTGGFGYTF
-,TRBV10-3,TRBJ1-5,CAISDRQGIDQPQHF
-,TRBV29-1,TRBJ1-3,CSVGQGPLGNTIYF
-,TRBV19,TRBJ1-5,CASSMGQASNQPQHF
-,TRBV25-1,TRBJ1-6,CASSEPGNSYNSPLHF
-,TRBV6-5,TRBJ1-1,CASSPRDFGPEAFF
-,TRBV6-5,TRBJ1-5,CASTERVGARGPQHF
-,TRBV5-1,TRBJ2-3,CASSVANTQYF
-,TRBV27,TRBJ1-1,CASSLEGTLNTEAFF
-,TRBV12-5,TRBJ1-2,CASGLVQGGMDGYTF
-,TRBV4-3,TRBJ2-7,CASSQGDGGNYEQYF
-,TRBV5-1,TRBJ2-1,CASSLGAVNNEQFF
-,TRBV6-5,TRBJ1-4,CASSQGGTNEKLFF
-,TRBV5-5,TRBJ1-1,CASSLGTPNLEAFF
-,TRBV2,TRBJ1-2,CARLGFSGYTF
-,TRBV19,TRBJ2-7,CASSKDRGTYEQYF
-,TRBV9,TRBJ1-2,CASSVGGDIRHYGYTF
-,TRBV2,TRBJ1-5,CASSTGTQPQHF
-,TRBV9,TRBJ1-5,CASSPETGVNQPQHF
-,TRBV19,TRBJ1-1,CASSGRGQRAFF
-,TRBV12-3/TRBV12-4,TRBJ2-7,CASSLNREPYF
-,TRBV19,TRBJ1-6,CASKETGGHSYNSPLHF
-,TRBV18,TRBJ2-1,CASSPLEGNEQFF
-,TRBV4-3,TRBJ2-7,CASSQDGTGFEQYF
-,TRBV6-6,TRBJ2-1,CASSYSRNEQFF
-,TRBV7-6,TRBJ2-1,CASSLATYNEQFF
once,TRBV6-5,TRBJ2-1,CASSSGDSYNEQFF
-,TRBV7-8,TRBJ1-5,CASSLYRGSNQPQHF
few,TRBV7-2,TRBJ1-1,CASSQAGEAFF
-,TRBV13,TRBJ2-7,CASRLLAGGSYEQYF
-,TRBV10-3,TRBJ1-2,CAISRDRLGDGYTF
-,TRBV30,TRBJ2-7,CAWSVGNRVLYF
once,TRBV7-8,TRBJ1-1,CASSTTGVEAFF
-,TRBV27,TRBJ2-7,CASSRTGGISYEQYF
-,TRBV19,TRBJ2-2,CASRPLAGGDTGELFF
-,TRBV19,TRBJ1-5,CASSPFTSGQVNQPQHF
-,TRBV19,TRBJ2-7,CASSRGQGNYEQYF